The 23 T cell receptor beta chains below were found in one sample sequenced in a study of T cell changes during pregnancy in multiple sclerosis. Sequenced by immunoSEQ multiplex PCR; TCRdb stores in-frame clones only, minus some. The top ten clones hold around a quarter of a sample with around 40,000 clones, roughly 90% of them seen once. Sequenced material: CD8+ T cells from peripheral blood mononuclear cells, taken before pregnancy. The receptors were gathered from a female donor with multiple sclerosis, enrolled in a pregnancy study.

V is TRBV15 and J is TRBJ2-7; 7 bases match TRBD1. From germline, CDR1 is LNHNV and CDR2 YYDKDF (reference sequence). This CDR3 has 13 residues. J was trimmed by 1 base and V by 5 bases; bases with no gene match: 2. CDR3 protein: CATSVGQSYEQYF. DNA of the CDR3: TGTGCCACCAGCGTGGGACAGTCCTACGAGCAGTACTTC.

The chain uses TRBV27 and TRBJ1-5, with D perhaps matching TRBD1 (6 bases). The CDR3 extends over 12 amino acids. Between the trimmed V and J ends, which lost 4 bases and 7 bases, there was a span of 8 bases. The germline V gene encodes CDR1 MNHEY and CDR2 SMNVEV (reference sequence). CDR3 sequence: CASSSTGQPQHF. The CDR3 nucleotides read TGTGCCAGCAGTTCAACAGGGCAGCCCCAGCATTTT.

The rearrangement uses TRBV7-6 and TRBJ2-5; no clear D gene. This CDR3 has 13 amino acids. The V gene's germline CDR1 is SGHVS and CDR2 FNYEAQ. V dropped 3 bases and J dropped 2 bases, with 7 bases sitting between them. The CDR3 nucleotides read TGTGCCAGCAGCTTCCGAGATCAAGAGACCCAGTACTTC. Its translation is CASSFRDQETQYF.

This chain joins TRBV13 and TRBJ1-1; tentatively, D is TRBD1 (5 bases). This CDR3 comprises 14 residues. Germline CDR1 and CDR2: PRHDT and FYEKMQ (reference sequence). Trimming took off 3 bases at V and 5 bases at J, with 13 bases between the two ends. The DNA for the CDR3 is TGTGCCAGCAGCTTTCCGGGCAGGGCTACTGAAGCTTTCTTT. It translates to CASSFPGRATEAFF.

The gene calls are TRBV9 and TRBJ1-2; 10 positions agree with TRBD1. Germline V gives CDR1 SGDLS, CDR2 YYNGEE. With 3 bases clipped from V and 3 bases from J, the junction kept 5 bases outside the gene matches. This CDR3 spans 15 amino acids. CDR3 amino acids: CASSGLGTGDYGYTF. The DNA for the CDR3 is TGTGCCAGCAGCGGCCTCGGGACAGGGGACTATGGCTACACCTTC.

The chain is built from TRBV27 and TRBJ2-1, with D perhaps TRBD1 (5 bases). Germline V gives CDR1 MNHEY, CDR2 SMNVEV (reference sequence). CDR3 length: 14 amino acids. V shed 3 bases and J shed 9 bases, with 15 bases lying between them. CDR3 sequence reads: CASSFARKGAEQFF. The CDR3 coding sequence is TGTGCCAGCAGTTTCGCCCGGAAAGGGGCTGAGCAGTTCTTC.

The chain couples TRBV13 to TRBJ2-2, with 8 positions matching TRBD1. The CDR3 has 15 amino acids. Germline V gene sequence: CDR1 PRHDT, CDR2 FYEKMQ (reference sequence). Trimming took 8 bases from V and 5 from J; bases not matched to a gene: 10. CDR3 region: CASYGTGAGTGELFF. The CDR3 region has the DNA TGTGCCAGCTATGGGACAGGAGCCGGAACCGGGGAGCTGTTTTTT.

This rearrangement joins TRBV28 to TRBJ1-5; D is ambiguous. This CDR3 contains 15 residues. Germline V gene sequence: CDR1 MDHEN, CDR2 SYDVKM. Trimming removed 3 bases from V and 2 bases from J, with 11 bases in between. The CDR3 region is CASSLEGRGNQPQHF. The CDR3 DNA is TGTGCCAGCAGTTTGGAGGGAAGAGGCAATCAGCCCCAGCATTTT.

This clone was found a few times. The chain joins TRBV12-5 to TRBJ2-3; 7 bases match TRBD1. The germline gives CDR1 LGHNT, CDR2 FRNRAP. Losses at the gene ends were 6 bases for V and 5 bases for J; bases not matched to a gene: 11. The CDR3 contains 15 residues. The CDR3 nucleotides read TGTGCTAGTGGGGCCGGGACAGTGGGGGAAGATACGCAGTATTTT. As protein: CASGAGTVGEDTQYF.

This rearrangement joins TRBV7-6 to TRBJ1-1; a possible D gene is TRBD1 (6 bases). V was pared by 2 bases and J by 9 bases, with 13 bases between. This CDR3 comprises 13 residues. Germline V gene data show CDR1 as SGHVS and CDR2 as FNYEAQ. CDR3 region: CASSLRLGQKAFF. The CDR3, as DNA: TGTGCCAGCAGCTTAAGGCTGGGACAAAAAGCTTTCTTT.

Written as DNA, the CDR3 is TGTGCCAGCAGCCACGGGGGGGGCCGAGAGACCCAGTACTTC. It is translated as CASSHGGGRETQYF. The rearrangement links TRBV27 to TRBJ2-5, with 8 bases matching TRBD2. There are 14 residues in the CDR3. Germline V gives CDR1 MNHEY, CDR2 SMNVEV (reference sequence). The ends lost 6 bases at V and 4 bases at J; junction bases unmatched: 7.

This chain connects TRBV7-6 to TRBJ2-5; no firm D call. The V gene lost 2 bases and the J gene lost 2 bases, with 12 bases spanning the gap. CDR3 size: 15 residues. From germline, CDR1 is SGHVS and CDR2 FNYEAQ. CDR3 DNA: TGTGCCAGCAGCTTAATTCACAGCCAACAAGAGACCCAGTACTTC. Its translation: CASSLIHSQQETQYF.

The chain carries TRBV6-6 and TRBJ1-3; D remains unclear. The germline gives CDR1 MNHNY, CDR2 SVGAGI (reference sequence). The V end was cut by 7 bases, the J end by 2 bases, with 9 bases between. This CDR3 has 13 residues. The CDR3 nucleotides read TGTGCCAGCAATGAGAGTCCTGGAAACACCATATATTTT. The encoded protein is CASNESPGNTIYF.

This clone appeared once. V usage is TRBV9 and J usage is TRBJ2-1, with TRBD2 identical over 13 bases. The germline gives CDR1 SGDLS, CDR2 YYNGEE. The CDR3 extends over 17 amino acids. Trimming cost V 3 bases and J 0 bases; bases outside gene matches: 3. DNA for the CDR3: TGTGCCAGCAGCGGACTAGCGGGGGGTAACTCCTACAATGAGCAGTTCTTC. Translation: CASSGLAGGNSYNEQFF.

Worth noting for this clone: Other DNA sequences within the sample encode an identical CDR3. The V gene is TRBV9, the J gene TRBJ1-2, with TRBD1 matching 8 bases. CDR1 SGDLS and CDR2 YYNGEE come from the germline V gene. The junction had 11 bases not matched to a gene; V was cut back by 4 bases and J by 3 bases. This CDR3 contains 16 residues. CDR3 loop: CASSHQRTGWYYGYTF. Here the CDR3 DNA reads TGTGCCAGCAGCCATCAGCGGACAGGGTGGTACTATGGCTACACCTTC.

The V call is TRBV27, the J call TRBJ2-3; 10 bases match TRBD1. The CDR3 extends over 16 amino acids. Trimming cost V 4 bases and J 8 bases; bases outside gene matches: 12. Germline CDR1 and CDR2: MNHEY and SMNVEV (reference sequence). This CDR3 reads CASSSRTGGRWGTQYF. The DNA of the CDR3 is TGTGCCAGCAGTTCACGGACAGGGGGTCGCTGGGGTACGCAGTATTTT.

The V gene is TRBV2, the J gene TRBJ2-3; 7 positions agree with TRBD2. J was trimmed by 3 bases and V by 10 bases; bases with no gene match: 7. The CDR3 spans 13 residues. Germline V CDR1 and CDR2: SNHLY, FYNNEI. The CDR3 DNA is TGTGCCACCCTAGGACTAGTTACAGATACGCAGTATTTT. Translated, it gives CATLGLVTDTQYF.

The V and J genes are TRBV9 and TRBJ1-1, with 11 bases identical to TRBD1. Per germline, CDR1 SGDLS and CDR2 YYNGEE. The CDR3 runs to 15 residues. The J segment lost 4 bases and the V segment lost 2 bases, leaving 4 bases of the junction unmatched. As DNA, the CDR3 is TGTGCCAGCAGCGTCGGACAGGGGGCTGGCACTGAAGCTTTCTTT. Residues: CASSVGQGAGTEAFF.

V usage is TRBV9 and J usage is TRBJ1-3; 10 bases align to TRBD1. V was clipped by 4 bases and J by 3 bases; unmatched bases: 10. The CDR3 spans 17 residues. Germline-derived CDR1 and CDR2 are SGDLS and YYNGEE. The CDR3 DNA sequence: TGTGCCAGCAGCCCCCGGACAGGGGGTGTCTATGGAAACACCATATATTTT. Encoded protein: CASSPRTGGVYGNTIYF.

V usage is TRBV4-2 and J usage is TRBJ2-1, with 11 bases that match TRBD2. This CDR3 is built from 18 residues. CDR1 is LGHNA and CDR2 is YNFKEQ in the germline V gene. V lost 4 bases and J lost 4; bases outside the gene matches: 12. CDR3 in amino acids: CASSLSRQLAGGYNEQFF. CDR3 DNA: TGTGCCAGCAGCCTGTCCCGCCAGTTAGCGGGGGGGTACAATGAGCAGTTCTTC.

V gene TRBV11-2 combines with J gene TRBJ2-1; 10 bases agree with TRBD2. CDR3 length equals 16 residues. Germline V CDR1 and CDR2: SGHAT, FQNNGV. J gave up 2 bases and V 1 base, and 2 bases lay outside the gene matches. CDR3 amino acids: CASSLGLAGAYNEQFF. The CDR3, as DNA: TGTGCCAGCAGCTTAGGTCTAGCGGGAGCCTACAATGAGCAGTTCTTC.

This sequence joins TRBV7-2 and TRBJ2-2, with 7 bases that match TRBD1. The CDR3 has 16 amino acids. The germline V gene encodes CDR1 SGHTA and CDR2 FQGNSA. The V segment lost 6 bases and the J segment 4 bases; nucleotides outside the gene matches: 11. The CDR3 DNA is TGTGCCAGCAGTCCCCAAAAGGGGGCGGGCACCGGGGAGCTGTTTTTT. Its translation is CASSPQKGAGTGELFF.

The J gene is TRBJ2-7, the V gene TRBV10-3, with D perhaps TRBD2 (5 bases). Trimming shortened V by 4 bases and J by 0 bases, and 16 bases separated the two germline ends. The V gene's germline CDR1 is ENHRY and CDR2 SYGVKD. The length of the CDR3 is 16 residues. For the CDR3, the DNA is TGTGCCATCAGTGGAGGGTGGTCGATTAGCTCCTACGAGCAGTACTTC. This codes for CAISGGWSISSYEQYF.